The T cell receptor beta chain described here comes from a study of blood T cell repertoires in COVID-19. Whole-study context: Some COVID-19 samples were acute and others convalescent; all came from the United States, Italy and Spain.

CDR3 length equals 18 residues. V was pared by 0 bases and J by 1 base, with 9 bases of the junction left unmatched. Looked up from germline, CDR1 is SGHTA and CDR2 is FQGNSA. Original analysis: Amplification of reference gene primers provided the estimated nucleated cell counts. Assay used: immunoSEQ multiplex PCR; TCRdb lists only in-frame clones, some missing. V, J and clone size are taken as reported in that table, and D and trimming were inferred from the DNA itself. The top ten clones hold about 2% of a sample with about 260,000 clones, 86% of them seen once. The source material was peripheral blood. The chain recombines TRBV7-2 with TRBJ2-1; 7 bases are a match to TRBD2. The receptor was derived from a man aged 25 to 40 with active or convalescent COVID-19. The CDR3 nucleotides are TGTGCCAGCAGCTTAGCTGCATTGGCGGGGGTGTCCTACAATGAGCAGTTCTTC. Protein sequence: CASSLAALAGVSYNEQFF.